A selection of T cell receptor beta chains follows, all from one sample in a study of blood T cell repertoires in COVID-19. Sequenced by immunoSEQ multiplex PCR; TCRdb stores in-frame clones only, minus some. This sample has under 300,000 clones, with roughly three quarters found just once. Sequencing was carried out using peripheral blood. These receptors were obtained from a woman between 40 and 55 years old with active or convalescent COVID-19. Both conserved end residues are part of each CDR3.

12	TRBV18	TRBJ2-1	CASSPGRVGQFF
17	TRBV9	TRBJ1-3	CASSGEDRGIWGNTIYF
14	TRBV6-5	TRBJ2-7	CASSYSPQVYEQYF
15	TRBV6-5	TRBJ1-5	CASSKPVLSNQPQHF
15	TRBV19	TRBJ1-4	CASSRTGSLNEKLFF
15	TRBV9	TRBJ2-7	CASSVDGGTTRGQYF
12	TRBV6-5	TRBJ1-5	CASSYPGGPQHF
16	TRBV10-2	TRBJ2-1	CASSDDSGGAWHEQFF
17	TRBV29-1	TRBJ1-3	CSVATDSLGASGNTIYF
14	TRBV7-3	TRBJ2-1	CASSSSRGVNEQFF
14	TRBV7-9	TRBJ2-3	CATSSTGSTDTQYF
14	TRBV30	TRBJ1-2	CAWTKQGKGSGYTF
16	TRBV5-6	TRBJ1-4	CASSLSDGTGNEKLFF
11	TRBV12-3/TRBV12-4	TRBJ1-1	CASSFSGGAFF
16	TRBV11-2	TRBJ1-1	CASSLRRGANLVEAFF
13	TRBV12-5	TRBJ1-2	CASGFGPVSGYTF
14	TRBV6-2/TRBV6-3	TRBJ1-1	CASSYLGGDTEAFF
15	TRBV28	TRBJ1-1	CASKLTPGVNTEAFF
14	TRBV4-1	TRBJ1-2	CASSQRDRGGGYTF
16	TRBV5-1	TRBJ1-1	CASSFSTGGGQTEAFF
15	TRBV18	TRBJ2-7	CASSPGGPSSYEQYF
14	TRBV6-4	TRBJ2-3	CASSSQGDTDTQYF
16	TRBV18	TRBJ1-1	CASSPNRGPGDTEAFF
13	TRBV6-1	TRBJ1-1	CASSEAGNTEAFF
13	TRBV30	TRBJ1-1	CAWSVRGGTEAFF
15	TRBV29-1	TRBJ2-1	CSVGGQGERDNEQFF
13	TRBV2	TRBJ1-2	CASSELRVGGYTF
15	TRBV14	TRBJ2-2	CASSQVLDRTGELFF
16	TRBV11-2	TRBJ2-5	CASSVLTGTSVETQYF
16	TRBV24-1	TRBJ1-5	CATSGEGADSNQPQHF
14	TRBV6-1	TRBJ1-2	CASSEEGGPYGYTF
13	TRBV12-3/TRBV12-4	TRBJ1-1	CASSVSGGTEAFF
14	TRBV5-1	TRBJ1-5	CASSFGAGDQPQHF
14	TRBV28	TRBJ2-7	CASSPPGTGLLLYF
15	TRBV19	TRBJ1-6	CASSPRQGHNSPLHF
15	TRBV7-2	TRBJ1-2	CASSLRQGYNYGYTF
18	TRBV19	TRBJ2-1	CASSIDRGRGSRGNEQFF
15	TRBV19	TRBJ1-4	CASSLRTGTNEKLFF
13	TRBV30	TRBJ1-1	CAWSYRDNTEAFF
15	TRBV6-2/TRBV6-3	TRBJ2-5	CASSDSQGAVETQYF
14	TRBV10-2	TRBJ2-1	CASSPAGGGNEQFF
14	TRBV5-1	TRBJ1-2	CASQEGGSTYGYTF
13	TRBV20-1	TRBJ2-7	CSASRSGDYEQYF
12	TRBV12-3/TRBV12-4	TRBJ2-3	CASTQMTDTQYF
12	TRBV2	TRBJ1-5	CASSEWRQPQHF